These 21 T cell receptor beta chains were all obtained from the same sample, sequenced in a study of PD-L1 blockade in urothelial cancer. The method was immunoSEQ multiplex PCR; TCRdb's version includes in-frame clones alone and lacks a portion of them. The table lists tens of thousands of clones, roughly 86% of them singletons. Noted time point: peripheral blood 6 weeks after treatment start. This specimen consisted of PBMCs, obtained around atezolizumab (anti-PD-L1) treatment. The source is a man in his 60s with urothelial cancer.

The rearrangement links TRBV5-8 to TRBJ2-7, with D tentatively TRBD2 (7 bases). V lost 0 bases to trimming and J lost 2 bases, with 21 bases between them. The CDR3 has 18 amino acids. The germline gives CDR1 SGHTS, CDR2 YDEGEE. Here the CDR3 reads CASSLAPSYGGPPYEQYF. The CDR3 DNA follows: TGTGCCAGCAGCTTGGCCCCCTCCTACGGGGGGCCCCCCTACGAGCAGTACTTC.

The chain links TRBV28 to TRBJ1-1; perhaps TRBD1 as D (6 bases). The CDR3 is 16 amino acids. Germline V CDR1 and CDR2: MDHEN, SYDVKM. The V gene lost 8 bases and the J gene lost 4 bases, with 23 bases spanning the gap. CDR3 sequence: CASPSTGTPARTEAFF. The CDR3, as DNA: TGTGCCAGCCCCTCCACCGGGACACCAGCGCGCACTGAAGCTTTCTTT.

This chain connects TRBV10-2 to TRBJ1-4; TRBD1 matches 7 bases. The length of the CDR3 is 14 residues. V lost 6 bases to trimming and J lost 2 bases; unmatched junction nucleotides: 3. Germline V gives CDR1 WSHSY, CDR2 SAAADI. DNA for the CDR3: TGCGCCAGCAGGCGGGGACAGACTAATGAAAAACTGTTTTTT. Amino acid sequence: CASRRGQTNEKLFF.

The V gene is TRBV27, the J gene TRBJ2-4, with 11 bases fitting TRBD2. V dropped 6 bases and J dropped 5; count of bases not matched to a gene: 3. CDR1 and CDR2 from the germline V gene are MNHEY and SMNVEV (reference sequence). This CDR3 spans 14 amino acids. The CDR3 protein is CASRLAGVENIQYF. The DNA of the CDR3 is TGTGCCAGCAGACTAGCGGGAGTCGAAAACATTCAGTACTTC.

The chain combines TRBV11-2 with TRBJ1-2, with D unresolved. The ends were cut back, 2 bases at V and 6 bases at J, with 7 bases in the middle. CDR1 is SGHAT, CDR2 FQNNGV, per germline. The CDR3 runs to 12 residues. The CDR3 region has the DNA TGTGCCAGCAGCTTAACCGGGGATGGCTACACCTTC. It translates to CASSLTGDGYTF.

The genes are TRBV5-1 and TRBJ1-1, with unresolved D. The CDR3 consists of 13 residues. The germline V gene has CDR1 SGHRS and CDR2 YFSETQ. The V and J ends lost 0 bases and 4 bases respectively, with 7 bases between them. This CDR3 reads CASSLALSTEAFF. In nucleotides, the CDR3 is TGCGCCAGCAGCTTGGCCTTGAGCACTGAAGCTTTCTTT.

The chain combines TRBV7-3 with TRBJ2-1; no definite D call. The V gene's germline CDR1 is SGHTA and CDR2 FQGTGA. The CDR3 is 14 residues long. Trimming shortened V by 5 bases and J by 9 bases, and 17 bases separated the two germline ends. The CDR3 loop reads CASSPDLYHPEQFF. CDR3 in DNA: TGTGCCAGCAGCCCTGATCTCTACCATCCTGAGCAGTTCTTC.

The chain joins TRBV5-1 to TRBJ2-6, with D unresolved. Trimming pared 7 bases from V and 4 bases from J, leaving 6 bases between. The germline gives CDR1 SGHRS, CDR2 YFSETQ. The CDR3 contains 12 residues. CDR3 amino acids: CASSQGANVLTF. CDR3 in DNA: TGCGCCAGCTCTCAGGGGGCCAACGTCCTGACTTTC.

The chain combines TRBV6-1 with TRBJ2-5; 8 bases match TRBD2. V was clipped by 2 bases and J by 4 bases; unmatched bases: 3. Germline-derived CDR1 and CDR2 are MNHNS and SASEGT. The CDR3 has 14 amino acids. CDR3 sequence reads: CASSESGSLETQYF. DNA of the CDR3: TGTGCCAGCAGTGAAAGCGGGAGTCTAGAGACCCAGTACTTC.

The genes are TRBV5-1 and TRBJ2-1, with D maybe TRBD1 (5 bases). The germline V gene encodes CDR1 SGHRS and CDR2 YFSETQ. V lost 4 bases, J lost 2 bases, and 13 bases lay in between. This CDR3 comprises 15 residues. CDR3 in DNA: TGCGCCAGCAGCACCTTGCAGGGTCCCTACAATGAGCAGTTCTTC. It encodes CASSTLQGPYNEQFF.

The J gene is TRBJ1-1, the V gene TRBV28; possibly TRBD1 for D (5 bases). The CDR3 covers 12 residues. Germline CDR1 and CDR2: MDHEN and SYDVKM. Trimming cost V 6 bases and J 8 bases, with 13 bases left between them. The CDR3 nucleotides are TGTGCCAGCAGATTAGGGGCAGGCGAAGCTTTCTTT. It translates to CASRLGAGEAFF.

The chain uses TRBV30 and TRBJ1-2; tentative D call: TRBD1 (6 bases). V dropped 0 bases and J dropped 6 bases, with 17 bases sitting between them. The CDR3 loop spans 15 amino acids. Germline V gene data show CDR1 as GTSNPN and CDR2 as SVGIG (reference sequence). CDR3 loop: CAWSVRGAGGHGYTF. The CDR3, as DNA: TGTGCCTGGAGTGTACGGGGGGCAGGCGGTCATGGCTACACCTTC.

The V call is TRBV7-2, the J call TRBJ2-7; TRBD2 might be the D (5 bases). CDR3 length: 16 amino acids. Trimming took off 5 bases at V and 4 bases at J, with 21 bases between the two ends. Germline V gene data show CDR1 as SGHTA and CDR2 as FQGNSA. This CDR3 is CASSRTMRGKLYEQYF. CDR3 bases: TGTGCCAGCAGCCGAACCATGAGAGGGAAATTATACGAGCAGTACTTC. Based on the CDR3 plus reference TRBV7-2 and TRBJ2-7, the full variable domain is GAGVSQSPSNKVTEKGKDVELRCDPISGHTALYWYRQSLGQGLEFLIYFQGNSAPDKSGLPSDRFSAERTGGSVSTLTIQRTQQEDSAVYLCASSRTMRGKLYEQYFGPGTRLTVT.

This clone was seen a single time. V is TRBV4-3 and J is TRBJ1-4, with 7 positions matching TRBD1. The CDR3 has 15 residues. The germline V gene encodes CDR1 LGHNA and CDR2 YSLEER. Trimming removed 3 bases from V and 6 bases from J; junction bases left unmatched: 7. CDR3 bases: TGCGCCAGCAGCCACGGAACAGGGGATGATGAAAAACTGTTTTTT. Translating gives CASSHGTGDDEKLFF.

The genes are TRBV11-2 and TRBJ2-1, with TRBD2 as a possible D gene (5 bases). CDR1 SGHAT and CDR2 FQNNGV come from the germline V gene. The CDR3 loop spans 16 amino acids. Trimming took off 0 bases at V and 5 bases at J, with 14 bases between the two ends. The CDR3 here is CASSLDISAKNNEQFF. CDR3 DNA sequence: TGTGCCAGCAGCTTAGATATTAGCGCGAAGAACAATGAGCAGTTCTTC.

The V gene is TRBV25-1, the J gene TRBJ1-2, with D perhaps TRBD1 (6 bases). Germline CDR1 and CDR2: MGHDK and SYGVNS. This CDR3 region has 13 residues. V gave up 1 base and J gave up 6 bases, with 9 bases separating them. The CDR3 DNA reads TGTGCCAGCAGTGAATTGGCAGGGGATGGCTACACCTTC. Translated, it gives CASSELAGDGYTF.

The chain carries TRBV6-5 and TRBJ2-2, with D possibly TRBD2 on 6 matching bases. Germline CDR1 is MNHEY and CDR2 is SVGAGI. The length of the CDR3 is 15 residues. V lost 2 bases and J 3 bases, leaving 10 bases between the germline ends. Here the CDR3 reads CASSYGGLDTGELFF. The CDR3, as DNA: TGTGCCAGCAGTTACGGGGGGTTGGACACCGGGGAGCTGTTTTTT.

J is TRBJ1-5 and V is TRBV7-6; perhaps TRBD1 as D (5 bases). The V end was cut by 4 bases, the J end by 0 bases, with 22 bases between. The CDR3 length is 19 residues. Germline V gene sequence: CDR1 SGHVS, CDR2 FNYEAQ. The CDR3 sequence is CASSSLGGRHLYSNQPQHF. CDR3 DNA sequence: TGTGCCAGCAGCTCCCTGGGGGGACGGCACCTCTATAGCAATCAGCCCCAGCATTTT.

CDR3 sequence (DNA): TGTGCCAGCAGCCAATCGAGGAGTGGTAGTGAAAAACTGTTTTTT. Protein sequence: CASSQSRSGSEKLFF. V gene TRBV16 combines with J gene TRBJ1-4, with no clear D. The V end lost 0 bases, the J end lost 7 bases, and 12 bases lay between the germline ends. Germline values: CDR1 KGHSY, CDR2 FQNENV. CDR3 length equals 15 residues.

The chain combines TRBV5-6 with TRBJ1-4; 10 nucleotides match TRBD1. After removal of 5 bases from V and 7 bases from J, the junction contained 5 bases not matched to a gene. Germline V gene lookup returns CDR1 SGHDT and CDR2 YYEEEE. The CDR3 is made up of 14 amino acids. The CDR3 DNA follows: TGTGCCAGCAGTTCGACAGGGGGCCCTGAAAAACTGTTTTTT. Protein sequence: CASSSTGGPEKLFF.

V is TRBV7-8 and J is TRBJ2-3; 11 bases are a match to TRBD2. The CDR3 has 16 amino acids. Unmatched junction bases numbered 8, after V lost 5 bases and J lost 4 bases. CDR1 and CDR2 (germline): SGHVS, FQNEAQ. In DNA, the CDR3 is TGTGCCAGCAGCGCCCCCACTAGCGGGAGACCAGATACGCAGTATTTT. Translating it yields CASSAPTSGRPDTQYF.